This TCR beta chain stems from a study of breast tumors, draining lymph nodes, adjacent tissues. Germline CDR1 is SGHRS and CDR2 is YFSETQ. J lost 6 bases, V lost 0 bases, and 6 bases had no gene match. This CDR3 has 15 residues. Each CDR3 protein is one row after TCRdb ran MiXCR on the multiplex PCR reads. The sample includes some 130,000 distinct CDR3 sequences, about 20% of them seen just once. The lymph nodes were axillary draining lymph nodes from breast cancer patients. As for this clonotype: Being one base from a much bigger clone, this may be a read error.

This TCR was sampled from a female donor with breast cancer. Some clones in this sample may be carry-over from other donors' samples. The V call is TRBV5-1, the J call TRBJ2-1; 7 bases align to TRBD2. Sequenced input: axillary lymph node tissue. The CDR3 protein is CASSLALADTNEQFF. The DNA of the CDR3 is TGCGCCAGCAGCTTGGCCCTAGCGGACACCAATGAGCAGTTCTTC.